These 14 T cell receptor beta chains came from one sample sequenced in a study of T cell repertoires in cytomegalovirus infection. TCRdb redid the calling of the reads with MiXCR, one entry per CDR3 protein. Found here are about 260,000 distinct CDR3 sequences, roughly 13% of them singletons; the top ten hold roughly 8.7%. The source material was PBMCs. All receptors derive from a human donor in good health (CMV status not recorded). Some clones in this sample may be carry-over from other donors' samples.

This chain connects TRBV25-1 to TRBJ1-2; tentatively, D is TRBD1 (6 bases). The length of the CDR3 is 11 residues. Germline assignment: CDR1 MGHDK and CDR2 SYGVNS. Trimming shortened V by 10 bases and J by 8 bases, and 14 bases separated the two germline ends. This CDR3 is CATQTGGGYTF. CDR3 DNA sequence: TGTGCCACCCAGACAGGCGGGGGCTACACCTTC.

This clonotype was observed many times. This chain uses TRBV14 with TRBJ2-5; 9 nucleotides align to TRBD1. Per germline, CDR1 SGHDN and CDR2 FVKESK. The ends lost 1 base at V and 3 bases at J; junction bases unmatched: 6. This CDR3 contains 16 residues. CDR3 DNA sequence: TGTGCCAGCAGCCAAGGGGACAGGGCGGTAGAAGAGACCCAGTACTTC. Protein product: CASSQGDRAVEETQYF.

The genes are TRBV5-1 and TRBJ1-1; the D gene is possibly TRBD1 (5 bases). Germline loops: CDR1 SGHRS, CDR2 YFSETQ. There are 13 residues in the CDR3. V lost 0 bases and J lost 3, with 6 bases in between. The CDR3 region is CASSLVGDTEAFF. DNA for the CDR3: TGCGCCAGCAGCTTGGTAGGGGACACTGAAGCTTTCTTT.

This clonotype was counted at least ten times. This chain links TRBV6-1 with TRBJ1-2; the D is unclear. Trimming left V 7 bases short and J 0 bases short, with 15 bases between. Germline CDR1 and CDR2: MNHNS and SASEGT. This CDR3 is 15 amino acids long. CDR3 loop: CASNRRKTANYGYTF. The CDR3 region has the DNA TGTGCCAGCAATAGGCGGAAAACAGCTAACTATGGCTACACCTTC.

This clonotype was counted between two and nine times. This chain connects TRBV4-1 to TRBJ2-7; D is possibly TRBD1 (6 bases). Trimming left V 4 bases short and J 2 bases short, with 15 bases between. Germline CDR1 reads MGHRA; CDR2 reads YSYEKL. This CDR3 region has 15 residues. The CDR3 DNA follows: TGCGCCAGCAGCCCGGGACACAGGGTAACCTACGAGCAGTACTTC. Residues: CASSPGHRVTYEQYF.

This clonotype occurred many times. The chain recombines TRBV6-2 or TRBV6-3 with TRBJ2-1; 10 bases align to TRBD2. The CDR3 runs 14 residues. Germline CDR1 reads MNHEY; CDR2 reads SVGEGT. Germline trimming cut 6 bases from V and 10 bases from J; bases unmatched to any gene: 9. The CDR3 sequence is CASRLSGGALEQFF. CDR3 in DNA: TGTGCCAGCAGGCTAAGCGGGGGGGCCTTGGAGCAGTTCTTC.

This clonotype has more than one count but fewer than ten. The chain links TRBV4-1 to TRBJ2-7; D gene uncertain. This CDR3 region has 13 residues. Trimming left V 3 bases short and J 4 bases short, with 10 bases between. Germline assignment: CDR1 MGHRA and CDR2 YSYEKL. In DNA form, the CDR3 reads TGCGCCAGCAGCCATATTACGGGTTACGAGCAGTACTTC. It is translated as CASSHITGYEQYF.

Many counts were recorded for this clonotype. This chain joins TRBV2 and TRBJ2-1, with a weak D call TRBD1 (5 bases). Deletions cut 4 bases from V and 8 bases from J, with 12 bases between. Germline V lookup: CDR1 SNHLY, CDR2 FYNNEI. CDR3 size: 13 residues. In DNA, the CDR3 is TGTGCCAGCAGTGCCGAAAGGGGCGATGAGCAGTTCTTC. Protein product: CASSAERGDEQFF.

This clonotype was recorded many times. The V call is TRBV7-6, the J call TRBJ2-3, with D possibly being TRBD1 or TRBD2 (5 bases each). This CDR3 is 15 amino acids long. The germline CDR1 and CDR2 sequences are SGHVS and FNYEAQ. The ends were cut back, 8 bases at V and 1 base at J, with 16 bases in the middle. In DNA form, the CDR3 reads TGTGCCAGCCTAGAGGGGTTTGATGGCACAGATACGCAGTATTTT. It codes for CASLEGFDGTDTQYF.

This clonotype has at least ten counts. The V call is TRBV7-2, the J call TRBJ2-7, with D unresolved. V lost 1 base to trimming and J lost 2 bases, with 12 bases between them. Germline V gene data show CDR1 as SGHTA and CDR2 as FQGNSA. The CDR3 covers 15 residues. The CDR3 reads CASSLVPTNPYEQYF. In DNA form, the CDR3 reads TGTGCCAGCAGCTTAGTCCCTACAAACCCCTACGAGCAGTACTTC.

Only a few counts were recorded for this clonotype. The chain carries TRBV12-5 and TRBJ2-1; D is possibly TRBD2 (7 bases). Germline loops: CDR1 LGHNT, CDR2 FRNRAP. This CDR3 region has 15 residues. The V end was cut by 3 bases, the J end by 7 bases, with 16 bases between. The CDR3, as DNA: TGTGCTAGTGGTTTAAGAGGGGGGGTGAGGAATGAGCAGTTCTTC. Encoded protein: CASGLRGGVRNEQFF. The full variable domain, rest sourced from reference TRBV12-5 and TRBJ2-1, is DARVTQTPRHKVTEMGQEVTMRCQPILGHNTVFWYRQTMMQGLELLAYFRNRAPLDDSGMPKDRFSAEMPDATLATLKIQPSEPRDSAVYFCASGLRGGVRNEQFFGPGTRLTVL.

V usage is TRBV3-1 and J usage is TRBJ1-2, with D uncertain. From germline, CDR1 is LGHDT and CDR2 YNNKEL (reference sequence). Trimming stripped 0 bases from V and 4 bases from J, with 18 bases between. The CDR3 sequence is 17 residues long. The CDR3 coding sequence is TGTGCCAGCAGCCAAGATCCGGCCGGAAAATACCCCTATGGCTACACCTTC. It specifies CASSQDPAGKYPYGYTF. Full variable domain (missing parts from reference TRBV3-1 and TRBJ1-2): DTAVSQTPKYLVTQMGNDKSIKCEQNLGHDTMYWYKQDSKKFLKIMFSYNNKELIINETVPNRFSPKSPDKAHLNLHINSLELGDSAVYFCASSQDPAGKYPYGYTFGSGTRLTVV.

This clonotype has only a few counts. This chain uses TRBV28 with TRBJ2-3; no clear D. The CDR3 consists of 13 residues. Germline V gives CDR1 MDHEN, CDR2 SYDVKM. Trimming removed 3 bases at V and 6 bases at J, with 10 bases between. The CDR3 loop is CASSLAAGDTQYF. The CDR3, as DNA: TGTGCCAGCAGTTTGGCGGCCGGGGATACGCAGTATTTT.

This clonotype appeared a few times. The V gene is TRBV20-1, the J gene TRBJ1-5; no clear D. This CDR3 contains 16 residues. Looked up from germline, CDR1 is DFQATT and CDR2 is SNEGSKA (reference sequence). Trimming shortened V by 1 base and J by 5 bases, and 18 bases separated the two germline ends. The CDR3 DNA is TGCAGTGCTAGAGCCCTGCCGGGTGGGTTGGATCAGCCCCAGCATTTT. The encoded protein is CSARALPGGLDQPQHF.